This section outlines one TCR beta chain sequence together with its context. There is no known antigen for this receptor. One base away there is no much larger clone; base qualities are not given. Samples with the label H were taken from distinct, geographically separated regions of the hepatocellular carcinoma nodule. Every patient had early-stage hepatocellular carcinoma and received no therapy prior to surgical resection. Sampled areas lacked macroscopic evidence of necrosis or hemorrhage. Multiple regions from a couple of patients were subjected to TCR sequencing (ImmunoSeq). Frozen resection tissue samples were collected at a distance of at least 1 cm from each other. The DNeasy blood and tissue kit was used to extract genomic DNA from bulk tissue. Using the immunoSEQ assay, the TCR beta chain CDR3 regions were sequenced from genomic DNA. Primers annealing to V and J segments amplified rearranged VDJ segments. The authors' pipeline ran thus. Clonality and richness metrics were computed with the ImmunoSeq Analyzer software. To find clones with differing abundance between regions, Fisher's exact test was applied together with a beta-binomial method for extra stringency. The clones in this table, taken by TCRdb from immuneACCESS, are in-frame only. Not every clone is retained; where verified, under half of the shortfall comes from an unresolved V gene, and the cause of the rest is unknown. The D gene and trimming were derived from the DNA, and the V and J assignments and clone size from that table. The table for this sample lists about 6,600 clones; about 55% of them were counted only once. The ten largest clones add up to roughly 13% of the sample.

This specimen comes from a study of intratumoral heterogeneity in liver cancer. Regarding the research as a whole: Across the full roughly 13-patient cohort, most patients were male and a median age of roughly 69 years was recorded. To examine intratumor heterogeneity, the study integrated RNA-seq, DNA sequencing, TCR-seq and SNP array data obtained from multiple regions of hepatocellular carcinoma specimens. The full cohort included more than 65 multiregional samples from approximately 14 HCC patients, consisting of 51 tumoral regions and about 20 adjacent nontumoral regions.

Trimming takes 6 bases from V and 0 bases from J, and the germline ends sit 10 bases apart. Taken from the germline V gene, the CDR1 and CDR2 loops are SNHLY and FYNNEI. Spanning cysteine to phenylalanine, the CDR3 consists of 14 amino acids. The DNA shown is the 42-base CDR3, in frame from base 1. The paper as a whole reports these results and caveats: RNA-seq-based estimates of regional differences in tumor-infiltrating lymphocyte burden were reportedly confirmed by TCR sequencing. Limitations acknowledged by the authors included a relatively low number of patients and under-sampled representation of tumor-infiltrating lymphocytes. In each sequenced patient, tumor region a showed significantly more unique T-cell clonal expansions than tumor region b. Within each sequenced patient, no significant difference in overall T cell clonality was found between tumor regions.

This TCR was recovered from a man in his 70s with hepatocellular carcinoma. The sequences come from tumor tissue, collected before any cancer treatment. The sequence joins TRBV2 to TRBJ2-3; a tentative D match to TRBD1 spans 6 bases. The base sequence is TGTGCCAGCAGCCGACAGGATAGCACAGATACGCAGTATTTT. It specifies CASSRQDSTDTQYF. When the CDR3 is completed using the reference TRBV2 and TRBJ2-3 genes on either side, the full variable domain is EPEVTQTPSHQVTQMGQEVILRCVPISNHLYFYWYRQILGQKVEFLVSFYNNEISEKSEIFDDQFSVERPDGSNFTLKIRSTKLEDSAMYFCASSRQDSTDTQYFGPGTRLTVL.